This TCR beta chain was sequenced for a study of lymphopenia after photon versus proton radiotherapy. Notes on the study in general: Larger post-nadir TCR diversity loss correlated inversely with survival in deceased patients. Under photons, naive T cells and diversity fell while effector/memory populations rose. Better survival with proton therapy was suggested as possible, not demonstrated. After lymphocyte nadir, photon-treated repertoires showed oligoclonal expansion, especially CD8+ Temra.

Worth noting for this clone: Its antigen is not identified.

Using immunoSEQ multiplex PCR, the repertoire was profiled, and TCRdb retains in-frame clones only, with some absent. The top ten hold roughly 1.4% of the sample, which has 70,000 to 95,000 clones, around 88% seen once. The material was peripheral blood, obtained from a patient treated with proton-based radiotherapy. The sequence was obtained from a man between 60 and 75 years old with pancreatic cancer.

CDR3 DNA sequence: TGTGCCAGCAGCTTAGAGGGCAGCTCCAATCAGCCCCAGCATTTT. Protein: CASSLEGSSNQPQHF. The chain joins TRBV7-2 to TRBJ1-5; unclear D gene. V was shortened by 1 base and J by 3 bases, with 10 bases between the two germline ends. Germline V gene lookup returns CDR1 SGHTA and CDR2 FQGNSA. There are 15 residues in the CDR3.